One sample yielded the 11 T cell receptor beta chains listed below, sequenced in a study of T cells after yellow fever vaccination. TCRdb reprocessed the 5' RACE reads with MiXCR, giving one entry per CDR3 protein. The profile shows around 340,000 distinct CDR3 sequences, approximately 9% of them singletons. The sample here was PBMCs, taken on the day of the first yellow fever vaccination. The source is a man younger than 30 who received the YFV17D yellow fever vaccine.

The V gene is TRBV15, the J gene TRBJ2-3, with 8 bases matching TRBD1. Germline V gives CDR1 LNHNV, CDR2 YYDKDF (reference sequence). The CDR3 is 16 residues long. Unmatched junction bases numbered 7, after V lost 2 bases and J lost 3 bases. For the CDR3, the DNA is TGTGCCACCAGCAGACTGAGGACAGGGATGACAGATACGCAGTATTTT. Protein: CATSRLRTGMTDTQYF.

The sample holds a few counts of this clonotype. The J gene is TRBJ2-1, the V gene TRBV9; no firm D call. Germline V gene data show CDR1 as SGDLS and CDR2 as YYNGEE. This CDR3 comprises 12 residues. V was pared by 0 bases and J by 7 bases, with 5 bases between. CDR3 sequence reads: CASSVGQNEQFF. The CDR3 bases are TGTGCCAGCAGCGTAGGGCAGAATGAGCAGTTCTTC.

In this sample, this clonotype turned up once. This chain joins TRBV11-2 and TRBJ2-7; either TRBD1 or TRBD2 may fit D (5 bases each). Trimming left V 3 bases short and J 0 bases short, with 21 bases between. The CDR3 length is 18 residues. In germline, CDR1 is SGHAT, CDR2 FQNNGV. CDR3 protein: CASSFIPPGRGSSYEQYF. The CDR3, as DNA: TGTGCCAGCAGCTTCATCCCCCCGGGAAGGGGCAGCTCCTACGAGCAGTACTTC.

Many counts were recorded for this clonotype. This chain uses TRBV4-3 with TRBJ1-1; D unclear. V shed 4 bases and J shed 1 base, with 10 bases lying between them. The CDR3 contains 14 residues. CDR1 and CDR2 (germline): LGHNA, YSLEER. This CDR3 reads CASSPQGENTEAFF. The CDR3 DNA reads as TGCGCCAGCAGCCCGCAAGGAGAGAACACTGAAGCTTTCTTT.

The sample holds many counts of this clonotype. The V and J genes are TRBV7-9 and TRBJ2-3; weak D call: TRBD1 (5 bases). This CDR3 has 13 residues. Germline V lookup: CDR1 SEHNR, CDR2 FQNEAQ (reference sequence). V lost 0 bases to trimming and J lost 5 bases, with 6 bases between them. The CDR3 here is CASSLATGDTQYF. CDR3 DNA: TGTGCCAGCAGCTTAGCTACAGGAGATACGCAGTATTTT.

As for this clonotype: This may come from a read error, since a much larger clone is one base off. The V and J genes are TRBV4-3 and TRBJ2-3; 7 bases map to TRBD1. Germline V gives CDR1 LGHNA, CDR2 YSLEER. This CDR3 is built from 16 residues. For the CDR3, the DNA is TGCGCCAGCTGCCAAGAAAACAGGGGCTGGGCAGATACGCAGTATTTT. Protein product: CASCQENRGWADTQYF.

This chain uses TRBV7-2 with TRBJ2-7, with D possibly called TRBD1 or TRBD2 (5 bases each). The germline V and J ends were trimmed by 4 bases and 8 bases, with 12 bases remaining between them. Germline V gives CDR1 SGHTA, CDR2 FQGNSA. This CDR3 contains 12 residues. In DNA, the CDR3 is TGTGCCAGCAGCTCGACGCCGGGACAGCAGTACTTC. It encodes CASSSTPGQQYF. The whole variable domain, filled in from reference TRBV7-2 and TRBJ2-7, reads GAGVSQSPSNKVTEKGKDVELRCDPISGHTALYWYRQSLGQGLEFLIYFQGNSAPDKSGLPSDRFSAERTGGSVSTLTIQRTQQEDSAVYLCASSSTPGQQYFGPGTRLTVT.

This clonotype was detected only a few times. The rearrangement joins TRBV3-1 to TRBJ2-5, with D possibly matching TRBD2 (5 bases). The CDR3 is made up of 14 amino acids. V lost 4 bases, J lost 3 bases, and 12 bases lay in between. CDR1 is LGHDT, CDR2 YNNKEL, per germline (reference sequence). As DNA, the CDR3 is TGTGCCAGCAGCCCTTCGGGAATCAAAGAGACCCAGTACTTC. Translation: CASSPSGIKETQYF.

This clonotype was recorded a few times. The chain links TRBV24-1 to TRBJ1-5; unclear D gene. This CDR3 is 13 amino acids long. Trimming stripped 4 bases from V and 4 bases from J, with 7 bases between. Per germline, CDR1 KGHDR and CDR2 SFDVKD. In nucleotides, the CDR3 is TGTGCCACCAGTGAACGGTCAAATCAGCCCCAGCATTTT. It yields the protein CATSERSNQPQHF.

This clonotype occurred a few times. The gene calls are TRBV7-9 and TRBJ1-2; D is uncertain. The CDR3 sequence is 17 residues long. Germline CDR1 is SEHNR and CDR2 is FQNEAQ (reference sequence). V lost 4 bases and J 3 bases, leaving 21 bases between the germline ends. CDR3 DNA sequence: TGTGCCAGCAGCTCACCCCAATATAATTTATTGGACTATGGCTACACCTTC. This translates into CASSSPQYNLLDYGYTF.

This clonotype was counted a few times. This chain uses TRBV28 with TRBJ2-5; TRBD1 matches 9 bases. Germline CDR1 is MDHEN and CDR2 is SYDVKM. V was clipped by 6 bases and J by 1 base; unmatched bases: 6. The CDR3 length is 15 residues. The CDR3 sequence: CASRAYRGPQETQYF. The CDR3 DNA follows: TGTGCCAGCAGGGCTTACAGGGGGCCCCAAGAGACCCAGTACTTC.